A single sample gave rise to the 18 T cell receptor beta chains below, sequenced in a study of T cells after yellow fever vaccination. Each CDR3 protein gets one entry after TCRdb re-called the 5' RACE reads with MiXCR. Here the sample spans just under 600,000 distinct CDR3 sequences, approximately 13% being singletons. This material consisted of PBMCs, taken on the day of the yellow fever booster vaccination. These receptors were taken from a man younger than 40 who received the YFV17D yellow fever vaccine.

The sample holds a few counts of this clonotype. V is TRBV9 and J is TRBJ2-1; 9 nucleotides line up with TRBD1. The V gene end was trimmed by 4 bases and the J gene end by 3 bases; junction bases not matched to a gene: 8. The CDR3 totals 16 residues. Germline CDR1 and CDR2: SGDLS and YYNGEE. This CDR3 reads CASSLEGQGIYNEQFF. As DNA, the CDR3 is TGTGCCAGCAGCCTGGAGGGACAGGGTATCTACAATGAGCAGTTCTTC.

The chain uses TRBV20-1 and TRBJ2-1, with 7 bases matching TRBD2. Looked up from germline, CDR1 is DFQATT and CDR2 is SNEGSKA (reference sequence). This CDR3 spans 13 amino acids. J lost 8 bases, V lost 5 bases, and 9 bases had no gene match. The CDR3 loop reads CSAWSGTGDEQFF. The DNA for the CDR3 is TGCAGTGCTTGGAGCGGGACGGGCGATGAGCAGTTCTTC.

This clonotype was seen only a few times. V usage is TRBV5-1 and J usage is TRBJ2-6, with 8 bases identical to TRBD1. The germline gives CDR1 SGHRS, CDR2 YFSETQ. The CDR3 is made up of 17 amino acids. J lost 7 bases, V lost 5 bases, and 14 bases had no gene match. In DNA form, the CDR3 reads TGCGCCAGCAGGGAGCAAGGACAGGGACTTGGAGCCAACGTCCTGACTTTC. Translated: CASREQGQGLGANVLTF.

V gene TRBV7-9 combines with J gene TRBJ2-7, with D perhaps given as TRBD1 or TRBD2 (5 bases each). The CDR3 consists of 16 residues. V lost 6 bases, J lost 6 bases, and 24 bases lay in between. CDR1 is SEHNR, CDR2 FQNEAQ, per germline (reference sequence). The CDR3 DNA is TGTGCCAGCAGTTCCCCTCCCGGGGCACCTGGGGCCGAGCAGTACTTC. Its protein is CASSSPPGAPGAEQYF.

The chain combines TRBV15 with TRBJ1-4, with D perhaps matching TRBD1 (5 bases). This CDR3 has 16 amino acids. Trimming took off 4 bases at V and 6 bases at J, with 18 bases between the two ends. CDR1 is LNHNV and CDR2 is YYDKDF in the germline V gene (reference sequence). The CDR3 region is CATSKEGLGGYEKLFF. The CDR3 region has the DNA TGTGCCACCAGCAAGGAGGGACTTGGGGGGTATGAAAAACTGTTTTTT.

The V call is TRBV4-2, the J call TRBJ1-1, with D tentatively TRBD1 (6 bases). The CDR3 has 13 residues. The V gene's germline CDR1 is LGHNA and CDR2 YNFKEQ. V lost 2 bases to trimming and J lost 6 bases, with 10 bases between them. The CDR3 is CASSQYRAAEAFF. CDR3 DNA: TGTGCCAGCAGCCAATACAGGGCAGCTGAAGCTTTCTTT.

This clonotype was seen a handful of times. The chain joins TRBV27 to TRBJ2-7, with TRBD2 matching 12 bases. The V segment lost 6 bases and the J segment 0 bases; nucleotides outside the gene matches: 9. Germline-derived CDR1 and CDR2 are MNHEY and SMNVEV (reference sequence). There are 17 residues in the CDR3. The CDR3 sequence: CASSRGLAGPLSYEQYF. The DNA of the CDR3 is TGTGCCAGCAGCCGGGGACTAGCGGGCCCTCTCTCCTACGAGCAGTACTTC.

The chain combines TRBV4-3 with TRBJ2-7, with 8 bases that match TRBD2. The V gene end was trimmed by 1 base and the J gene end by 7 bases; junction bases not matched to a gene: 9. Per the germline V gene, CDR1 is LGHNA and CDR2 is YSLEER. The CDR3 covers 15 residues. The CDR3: CASSQALAEKREQYF. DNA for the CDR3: TGCGCCAGCAGCCAAGCACTAGCGGAAAAAAGGGAGCAGTACTTC.

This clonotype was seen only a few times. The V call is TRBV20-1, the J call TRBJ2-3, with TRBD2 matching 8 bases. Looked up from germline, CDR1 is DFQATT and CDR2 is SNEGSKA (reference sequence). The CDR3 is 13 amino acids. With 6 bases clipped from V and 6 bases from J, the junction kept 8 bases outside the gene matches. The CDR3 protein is CSAQAGALDTQYF. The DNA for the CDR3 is TGCAGTGCGCAAGCGGGAGCGCTGGATACGCAGTATTTT.

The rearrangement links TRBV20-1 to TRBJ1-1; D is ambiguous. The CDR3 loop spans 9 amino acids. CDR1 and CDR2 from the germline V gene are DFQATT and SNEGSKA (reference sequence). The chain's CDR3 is CRAELQAFF. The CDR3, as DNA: TGCAGGGCCGAGTTACAGGCTTTCTTT.

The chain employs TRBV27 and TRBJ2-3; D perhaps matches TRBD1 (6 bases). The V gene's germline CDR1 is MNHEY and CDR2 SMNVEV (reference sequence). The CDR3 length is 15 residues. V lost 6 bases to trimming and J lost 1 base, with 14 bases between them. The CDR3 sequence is CASSITGLGTDTQYF. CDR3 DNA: TGTGCCAGCAGCATTACAGGGCTCGGCACAGATACGCAGTATTTT.

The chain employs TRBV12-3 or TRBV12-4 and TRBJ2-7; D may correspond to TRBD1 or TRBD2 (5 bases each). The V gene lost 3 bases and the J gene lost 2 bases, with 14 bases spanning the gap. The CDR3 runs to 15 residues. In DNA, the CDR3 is TGTGCCAGCAGTTTGATTGGGGGTGACACCTACGAGCAGTACTTC. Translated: CASSLIGGDTYEQYF.

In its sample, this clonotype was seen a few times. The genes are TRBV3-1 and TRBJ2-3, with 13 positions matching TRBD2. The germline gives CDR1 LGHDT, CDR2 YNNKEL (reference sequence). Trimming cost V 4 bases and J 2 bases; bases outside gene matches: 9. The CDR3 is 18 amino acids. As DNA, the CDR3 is TGTGCCAGCAGCCGACTAGCGGGAGGCCAGACCTTCACAGATACGCAGTATTTT. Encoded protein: CASSRLAGGQTFTDTQYF.

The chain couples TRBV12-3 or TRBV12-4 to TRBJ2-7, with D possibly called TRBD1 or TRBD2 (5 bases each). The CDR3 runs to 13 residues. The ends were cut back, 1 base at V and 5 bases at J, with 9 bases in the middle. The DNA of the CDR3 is TGTGCCAGCAGTTTAGATGGGGGTCACGAGCAGTACTTC. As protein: CASSLDGGHEQYF.

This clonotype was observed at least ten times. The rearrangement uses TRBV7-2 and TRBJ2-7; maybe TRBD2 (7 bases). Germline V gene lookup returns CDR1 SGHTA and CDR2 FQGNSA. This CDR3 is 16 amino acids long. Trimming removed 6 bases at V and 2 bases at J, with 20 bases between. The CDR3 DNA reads TGTGCCAGCAGTTTCCGAGGGGGGGGATTAACCTACGAGCAGTACTTC. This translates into CASSFRGGGLTYEQYF.

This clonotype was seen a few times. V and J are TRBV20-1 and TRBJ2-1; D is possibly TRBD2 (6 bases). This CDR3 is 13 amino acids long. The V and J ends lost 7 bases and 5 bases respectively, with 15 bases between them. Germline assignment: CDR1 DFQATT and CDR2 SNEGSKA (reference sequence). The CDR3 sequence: CSVSGRLNNEQFF. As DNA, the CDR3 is TGCAGTGTTAGCGGACGCCTTAACAATGAGCAGTTCTTC.

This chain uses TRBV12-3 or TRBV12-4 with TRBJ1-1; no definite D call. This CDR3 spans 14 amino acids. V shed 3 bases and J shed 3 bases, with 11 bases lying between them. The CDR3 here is CASSLFWSDTEAFF. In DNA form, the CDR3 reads TGTGCCAGCAGTTTGTTTTGGTCGGACACTGAAGCTTTCTTT.

The CDR3 loop reads CSAGGRISTDTQYF. The CDR3, as DNA: TGCAGCGCTGGTGGACGGATTAGCACAGATACGCAGTATTTT. The rearrangement joins TRBV29-1 to TRBJ2-3; no definite D call. V lost 7 bases and J 0 bases, leaving 14 bases between the germline ends. This CDR3 region has 14 residues. Looked up from germline, CDR1 is SQVTM and CDR2 is ANQGSEA.